What follows is one TCR beta chain and its context. The data stem from a study of tumor-infiltrating lymphocytes in primary liver carcinoma. Overall study context: Productive TCRbeta read counts per sample ran from roughly 3.8 to 7.5 million and were similar across tissue types.

Priming with a constant-region primer yielded TCR beta cDNA from around 0.45 ug total RNA. Generation of the TCR beta libraries relied on three nested multiplex PCR rounds using slightly modified ARM-PCR. Use of TRBV1-TRBV30 forward primers with a C-beta reverse primer characterized the first two PCR rounds, which lasted about 10 cycles each. TCRdb reanalysed the multiplex PCR reads using MiXCR and keeps one entry per CDR3 protein. The repertoire includes 52,000 or so distinct CDR3 sequences, about 77% of them detected once, and approximately 25% sits in the top ten. The CDR3 runs 14 residues. V was pared by 6 bases and J by 2 bases, with 16 bases between. CDR1 is SQVTM and CDR2 is ANQGSEA in the germline V gene. Investigators took RNA and DNA out together from roughly 21-30 mg of unsorted bulk tissue. Every tumor sample held more than 85% viable tumor cells.

This chain links TRBV29-1 with TRBJ1-1; perhaps TRBD1 as D (6 bases). The sequenced sample consisted of liver tumor tissue from sampling region 5. The sample's subset: tumor region T5, tumor centre. The sequence was collected from a man aged 40-49 years with primary liver carcinoma and hepatitis B virus infection. CDR3 DNA: TGCAGCGTCCTTCGGACAGACAACAACACTGAAGCTTTCTTT. This codes for CSVLRTDNNTEAFF.